The 2 T cell receptor beta chains presented below share a single source sample, sequenced in a study of T cell responses to AZD1222 COVID-19 vaccine. Data came from immunoSEQ multiplex PCR; TCRdb stores just in-frame clones and leaves some out. The sample lists about 110,000 clones, approximately 91% occurring once. The source was peripheral blood, collected on day 0 of AZD1222 vaccination. These receptors were obtained from an adult in good health.

The chain couples TRBV24-1 to TRBJ2-6; 13 bases are a match to TRBD2. Germline values: CDR1 KGHDR, CDR2 SFDVKD. V shed 8 bases, J shed 1 base, and the junction held 13 bases outside the gene matches. The CDR3 is 20 residues long. In DNA form, the CDR3 reads TGTGCCACCAAGGGCGGACTAGCGGGAGTGGGAGGGTCTGGGGCCAACGTCCTGACTTTC. Encoded protein: CATKGGLAGVGGSGANVLTF.

The J gene is TRBJ2-7, the V gene TRBV5-6; possibly TRBD2 for D (6 bases). V lost 4 bases, J lost 0 bases, and 14 bases lay in between. CDR3 length equals 15 residues. CDR1 and CDR2 (germline): SGHDT, YYEEEE. The CDR3 coding sequence is TGTGCCAGCAGCCAAGCGGGCCAGAGCTCCTACGAGCAGTACGTC. Protein product: CASSQAGQSSYEQYV.